This entry concerns a single TCR beta chain. The sample belongs to a study of blood T cell repertoires in COVID-19. Whole-study context: Samples came from the United States, Italy and Spain, spanning acute and convalescent COVID-19. Sources were T cells, B-cell-depleted T cells, or PBMCs; the material itself was cDNA or gDNA.

Per the germline V gene, CDR1 is SGHTA and CDR2 is FQGNSA. The trim removed 5 bases at V and 3 bases at J, leaving 7 bases unmatched. The CDR3 runs 16 residues. Original analysis: Reference gene primer amplification in the assay estimated nucleated cell counts. The protocol was immunoSEQ multiplex PCR, while the TCRdb copy is restricted to in-frame clones and leaves out a portion. The DNA was the basis for D and trimming; V, J and clone size are from that table. This sample has about 260,000 clones, with approximately 90% found just once. Input material: peripheral blood. The chain couples TRBV7-2 to TRBJ2-3, with 11 bases lining up with TRBD2. The TCR sequence derives from a woman in her 50s who had recovered from COVID-19. The CDR3 coding sequence is TGTGCCAGCAGCGTCATACTAGCGGGAGTTACAGATACGCAGTATTTT. Translating gives CASSVILAGVTDTQYF. The complete variable domain, with remaining parts taken from reference TRBV7-2 and TRBJ2-3, reads GAGVSQSPSNKVTEKGKDVELRCDPISGHTALYWYRQSLGQGLEFLIYFQGNSAPDKSGLPSDRFSAERTGGSVSTLTIQRTQQEDSAVYLCASSVILAGVTDTQYFGPGTRLTVL.